What follows are 21 T cell receptor beta chains derived from one specimen sequenced in a study of cytomegalovirus exposure and HLA in healthy donors. PCR involved 60 Vbeta and 13 Jbeta primers. Measured with immunoSEQ multiplex PCR; TCRdb has only the in-frame clones, and not every one. In the table there are 100,000 to 150,000 clones, approximately 79% of which are singletons. The sample comprised PBMCs. These TCRs come from a man aged 25-45 years in good health and CMV-seronegative.

The table lists this clone with a count of one. The chain has TRBV6-5 and TRBJ1-4, with 9 nucleotides matching TRBD1. CDR1 and CDR2 from the germline V gene are MNHEY and SVGAGI. This CDR3 spans 15 amino acids. Trimming at V came to 4 bases and at J to 8 bases, leaving 8 bases not matched to a gene. The CDR3 region is CASSLAPGTGEKLFF. The DNA of the CDR3 is TGTGCCAGCAGTTTGGCCCCGGGGACAGGGGAAAAACTGTTTTTT.

J is TRBJ1-5 and V is TRBV11-2, with 9 bases aligning to TRBD1. The CDR3 has 17 amino acids. From germline, CDR1 is SGHAT and CDR2 FQNNGV. V trimming: 3 bases; J trimming: 6 bases; junction bases outside the gene matches: 12. Here the CDR3 reads CASSLGQGIASSQPQHF. The CDR3, as DNA: TGTGCCAGCAGCTTGGGACAGGGTATTGCCTCCAGTCAGCCCCAGCATTTT.

The chain combines TRBV5-1 with TRBJ2-5; 11 nucleotides agree with TRBD2. Germline V CDR1 and CDR2: SGHRS, YFSETQ. The CDR3 runs 15 residues. Unmatched junction bases numbered 6, after V lost 4 bases and J lost 4 bases. In DNA form, the CDR3 reads TGCGCCAGCAGCAAGACTAGCGGGGCCGGAGAGACCCAGTACTTC. It specifies CASSKTSGAGETQYF.

This clone was counted a few times. This chain uses TRBV19 with TRBJ2-3; 14 bases agree with TRBD2. The CDR3 is 18 residues long. With V trimmed by 6 bases and J by 0 bases, 8 bases remained unmatched. The germline gives CDR1 LNHDA, CDR2 SQIVND (reference sequence). CDR3 bases: TGTGCCAGTAGCCCGACTAGCGGGGGGGCCTCTAGCACAGATACGCAGTATTTT. Translation gives CASSPTSGGASSTDTQYF.

The V call is TRBV28, the J call TRBJ2-3; 7 bases are shared with TRBD1. V lost 2 bases and J lost 2; bases outside the gene matches: 10. The CDR3 sequence is 17 residues long. CDR1 MDHEN and CDR2 SYDVKM come from the germline V gene. CDR3 sequence (DNA): TGTGCCAGCAGTTTAATAGACAGGGCAACCTCCACAGATACGCAGTATTTT. Its protein is CASSLIDRATSTDTQYF.

V is TRBV30 and J is TRBJ2-5; 7 bases line up with TRBD2. The junction had 2 bases not matched to a gene; V was cut back by 1 base and J by 0 bases. The CDR3 length is 14 residues. Germline V gives CDR1 GTSNPN, CDR2 SVGIG (reference sequence). The CDR3 nucleotides read TGTGCCTGGAGTGCCGGACTAGACCAAGAGACCCAGTACTTC. The encoded protein is CAWSAGLDQETQYF.

DNA of the CDR3: TGTGCCAGCAGCTTGGCCGGGGGGGGCACAGATACGCAGTATTTT. Protein sequence: CASSLAGGGTDTQYF. V gene TRBV5-8 combines with J gene TRBJ2-3, with 8 bases fitting TRBD2. V shed 0 bases and J 1 base; nucleotides not matched to a gene: 1. CDR3 length: 15 residues. Germline CDR1 is SGHTS and CDR2 is YDEGEE.

V gene TRBV5-6 combines with J gene TRBJ1-3; 11 bases match TRBD1. V lost 2 bases, J lost 0 bases, and 7 bases stayed unmatched. The CDR3 extends over 18 amino acids. Germline V gene data show CDR1 as SGHDT and CDR2 as YYEEEE. The CDR3 sequence: CASSFFAGTGGSGNTIYF. The CDR3 DNA reads TGTGCCAGCAGCTTTTTTGCGGGGACAGGGGGCTCTGGAAACACCATATATTTT. Supplemented by reference TRBV5-6 and TRBJ1-3, the full variable domain reads DAGVTQSPTHLIKTRGQQVTLRCSPKSGHDTVSWYQQALGQGPQFIFQYYEEEERQRGNFPDRFSGHQFPNYSSELNVNALLLGDSALYLCASSFFAGTGGSGNTIYFGEGSWLTVV.

In this sample, this clone turned up once. The chain has TRBV6-6 and TRBJ2-1, with a weak D call TRBD1 (6 bases). Trimming removed 0 bases at V and 7 bases at J, with 10 bases between. The CDR3 extends over 14 amino acids. Germline CDR1 and CDR2: MNHNY and SVGAGI (reference sequence). CDR3 region: CASSYSNRGNEQFF. The CDR3 coding sequence is TGTGCCAGCAGTTACTCGAATAGGGGGAATGAGCAGTTCTTC.

Only a few counts were recorded for this clone. The chain combines TRBV27 with TRBJ2-7, with 8 bases identical to TRBD1. This CDR3 is 17 amino acids long. Unmatched junction bases numbered 9, after V lost 2 bases and J lost 0 bases. Germline CDR1 reads MNHEY; CDR2 reads SMNVEV (reference sequence). The CDR3 protein is CASSLKGTGGSSYEQYF. Here the CDR3 DNA reads TGTGCCAGCAGTTTAAAAGGGACAGGAGGAAGCTCCTACGAGCAGTACTTC.

The chain couples TRBV4-3 to TRBJ2-7, with D perhaps matching TRBD2 (5 bases). CDR1 LGHNA and CDR2 YSLEER come from the germline V gene. The CDR3 spans 15 residues. Trimming shortened V by 1 base and J by 0 bases, and 10 bases separated the two germline ends. In DNA, the CDR3 is TGCGCCAGCAGCCAAGGATTCGGGATCTCCTACGAGCAGTACTTC. Residues: CASSQGFGISYEQYF.

The rearrangement joins TRBV28 to TRBJ1-2, with no clear D. Trimming removed 3 bases at V and 8 bases at J, with 13 bases between. Germline lookup yields CDR1 MDHEN and CDR2 SYDVKM. This CDR3 is built from 13 residues. The CDR3 is CASSFEAGRGYTF. CDR3 nucleotides: TGTGCCAGCAGTTTCGAAGCGGGCCGGGGCTACACCTTC.

There are a few counts of this clone. V is TRBV11-2 and J is TRBJ1-6; 9 nucleotides agree with TRBD1. Germline CDR1 and CDR2: SGHAT and FQNNGV. J lost 6 bases, V lost 6 bases, and 9 bases had no gene match. The length of the CDR3 is 16 residues. The CDR3 loop reads CASSPGQGFSNSPLHF. CDR3 bases: TGTGCCAGCAGTCCGGGACAGGGTTTCTCTAATTCACCCCTCCACTTT.

The gene calls are TRBV19 and TRBJ2-7; 8 bases are a match to TRBD2. The junction had 3 bases not matched to a gene; V was cut back by 2 bases and J by 0 bases. The CDR3 runs to 15 residues. CDR1 and CDR2 from the germline V gene are LNHDA and SQIVND (reference sequence). CDR3 nucleotide sequence: TGTGCCAGTAGTATATCGGGGGGGAGCTCCTACGAGCAGTACTTC. This translates into CASSISGGSSYEQYF.

Turning to this clone: Other nucleotide sequences in the sample specify the same CDR3. The rearrangement links TRBV7-6 to TRBJ2-7; tentatively, D is TRBD1 (5 bases). Germline CDR1 SGHVS, CDR2 FNYEAQ. The CDR3 sequence is 13 residues long. V lost 3 bases and J lost 7, with 13 bases in between. The CDR3 loop is CASSLRTTFEQYF. The CDR3 DNA is TGTGCCAGCAGCTTGAGGACAACCTTTGAGCAGTACTTC. Filled out from reference TRBV7-6 and TRBJ2-7, the complete variable domain reads GAGVSQSPRYKVTKRGQDVALRCDPISGHVSLYWYRQALGQGPEFLTYFNYEAQQDKSGLPNDRFSAERPEGSISTLTIQRTEQRDSAMYRCASSLRTTFEQYFGPGTRLTVT.

The J gene is TRBJ2-3, the V gene TRBV27, with D possibly TRBD2 on 7 matching bases. CDR3 size: 14 residues. Germline CDR1 is MNHEY and CDR2 is SMNVEV (reference sequence). The germline V and J ends were trimmed by 7 bases and 4 bases, with 15 bases remaining between them. DNA of the CDR3: TGTGCCAGCAAACTAGGAGGGGGGGCAGATACGCAGTATTTT. It translates to CASKLGGGADTQYF.

V is TRBV10-3 and J is TRBJ2-5; TRBD2 aligns across 13 bases. V dropped 2 bases and J dropped 4; count of bases not matched to a gene: 10. Germline V gene lookup returns CDR1 ENHRY and CDR2 SYGVKD. The CDR3 loop spans 18 amino acids. The CDR3 is CAISETGRLAGGGETQYF. The CDR3, as DNA: TGTGCCATCAGTGAGACGGGCCGACTAGCGGGGGGCGGAGAGACCCAGTACTTC.

Only one count was recorded for this clone. This rearrangement joins TRBV10-3 to TRBJ2-7, with D tentatively TRBD2 (5 bases). From germline, CDR1 is ENHRY and CDR2 SYGVKD. Trimming stripped 7 bases from V and 4 bases from J, with 14 bases between. CDR3 size: 13 residues. The DNA of the CDR3 is TGTGCCATCATGGGCACTAGGACTTACGAGCAGTACTTC. This sequence encodes CAIMGTRTYEQYF.

CDR3 nucleotide sequence: TGTGCCAGCAGAGACAGGGGGGTTACTGAAGCTTTCTTT. Translated: CASRDRGVTEAFF. The genes are TRBV6-5 and TRBJ1-1, with 9 bases fitting TRBD1. This CDR3 is 13 amino acids long. J lost 5 bases, V lost 6 bases, and 4 bases had no gene match. Germline V gene lookup returns CDR1 MNHEY and CDR2 SVGAGI.

The chain has TRBV7-3 and TRBJ2-6; 11 positions match TRBD1. From germline, CDR1 is SGHTA and CDR2 FQGTGA. The CDR3 totals 18 residues. The trim removed 1 base at V and 1 base at J, leaving 3 bases unmatched. This CDR3 reads CASSLKGQGASGANVLTF. The DNA of the CDR3 is TGTGCCAGCAGCTTAAAAGGACAGGGGGCTTCTGGGGCCAACGTCCTGACTTTC.

V usage is TRBV9 and J usage is TRBJ2-1; weak D call: TRBD2 (5 bases). The CDR3 runs to 15 residues. Per the germline V gene, CDR1 is SGDLS and CDR2 is YYNGEE. The V and J ends lost 3 bases and 5 bases respectively, with 15 bases between them. CDR3 loop: CASSDGLPRHNEQFF. The CDR3 coding sequence is TGTGCCAGCAGCGATGGACTTCCCAGACACAATGAGCAGTTCTTC. Full variable domain (rest looked up from reference TRBV9 and TRBJ2-1): DSGVTQTPKHLITATGQRVTLRCSPRSGDLSVYWYQQSLDQGLQFLIQYYNGEERAKGNILERFSAQQFPDLHSELNLSSLELGDSALYFCASSDGLPRHNEQFFGPGTRLTVL.